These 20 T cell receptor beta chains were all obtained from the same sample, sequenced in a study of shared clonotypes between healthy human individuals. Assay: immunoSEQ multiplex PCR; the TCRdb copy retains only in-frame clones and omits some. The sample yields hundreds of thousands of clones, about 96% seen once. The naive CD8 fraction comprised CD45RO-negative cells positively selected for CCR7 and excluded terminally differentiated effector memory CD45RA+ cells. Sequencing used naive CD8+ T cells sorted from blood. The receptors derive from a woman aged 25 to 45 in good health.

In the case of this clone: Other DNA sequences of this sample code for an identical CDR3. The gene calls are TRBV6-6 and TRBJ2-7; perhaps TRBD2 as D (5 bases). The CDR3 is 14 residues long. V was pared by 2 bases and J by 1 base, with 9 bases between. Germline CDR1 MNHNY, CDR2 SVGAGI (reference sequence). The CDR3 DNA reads TGTGCCAGCAGTTACGCGGGCGGATCCTACGAGCAGTACTTC. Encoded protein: CASSYAGGSYEQYF.

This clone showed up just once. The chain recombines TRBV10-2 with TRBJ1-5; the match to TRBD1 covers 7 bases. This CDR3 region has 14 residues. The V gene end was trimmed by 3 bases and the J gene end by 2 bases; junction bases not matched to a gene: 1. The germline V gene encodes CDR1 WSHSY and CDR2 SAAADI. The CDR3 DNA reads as TGCGCCAGCAGTGAAGGGACAGGCAATCAGCCCCAGCATTTT. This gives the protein CASSEGTGNQPQHF.

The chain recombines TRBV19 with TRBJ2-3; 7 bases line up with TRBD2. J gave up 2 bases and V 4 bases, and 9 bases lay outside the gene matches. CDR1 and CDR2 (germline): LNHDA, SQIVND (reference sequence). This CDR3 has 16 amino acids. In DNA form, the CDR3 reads TGTGCCAGTAGTAGGGTAAGGGACTACTTCACAGATACGCAGTATTTT. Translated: CASSRVRDYFTDTQYF.

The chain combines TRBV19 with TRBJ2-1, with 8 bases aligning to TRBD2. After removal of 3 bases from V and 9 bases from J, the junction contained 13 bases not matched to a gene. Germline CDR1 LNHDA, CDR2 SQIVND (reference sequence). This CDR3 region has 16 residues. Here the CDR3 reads CASSILAGLSIGEQFF. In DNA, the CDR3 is TGTGCCAGTAGTATTCTAGCGGGCCTTTCGATCGGTGAGCAGTTCTTC.

The chain's CDR3 is CASNTDLNTGELFF. CDR3 sequence (DNA): TGTGCCAGTAATACAGACTTGAACACCGGGGAGCTGTTTTTT. This chain uses TRBV19 with TRBJ2-2; D gene unclear. From germline, CDR1 is LNHDA and CDR2 SQIVND (reference sequence). Trimming pared 7 bases from V and 1 base from J, leaving 10 bases between. This CDR3 is built from 14 residues.

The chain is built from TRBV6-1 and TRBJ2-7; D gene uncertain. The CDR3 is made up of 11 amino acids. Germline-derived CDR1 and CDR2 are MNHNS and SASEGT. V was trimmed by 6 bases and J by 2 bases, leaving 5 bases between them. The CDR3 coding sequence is TGTGCCAGCAGGATGGCCTACGAGCAGTACTTC. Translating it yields CASRMAYEQYF.

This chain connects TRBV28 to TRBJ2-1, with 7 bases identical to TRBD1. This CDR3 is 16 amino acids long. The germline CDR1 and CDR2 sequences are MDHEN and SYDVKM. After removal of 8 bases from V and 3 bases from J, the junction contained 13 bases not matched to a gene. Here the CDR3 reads CASVQSVDRIYNEQFF. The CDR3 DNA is TGTGCCAGCGTGCAATCTGTGGACAGGATCTACAATGAGCAGTTCTTC.

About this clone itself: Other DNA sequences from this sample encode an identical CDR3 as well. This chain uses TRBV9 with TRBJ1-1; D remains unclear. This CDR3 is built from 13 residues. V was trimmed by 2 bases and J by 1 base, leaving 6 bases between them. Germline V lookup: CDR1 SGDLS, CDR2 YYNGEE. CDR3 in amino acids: CASSVSGNTEAFF. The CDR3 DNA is TGTGCCAGCAGCGTCTCAGGGAACACTGAAGCTTTCTTT. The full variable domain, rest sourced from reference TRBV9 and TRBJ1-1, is DSGVTQTPKHLITATGQRVTLRCSPRSGDLSVYWYQQSLDQGLQFLIQYYNGEERAKGNILERFSAQQFPDLHSELNLSSLELGDSALYFCASSVSGNTEAFFGQGTRLTVV.

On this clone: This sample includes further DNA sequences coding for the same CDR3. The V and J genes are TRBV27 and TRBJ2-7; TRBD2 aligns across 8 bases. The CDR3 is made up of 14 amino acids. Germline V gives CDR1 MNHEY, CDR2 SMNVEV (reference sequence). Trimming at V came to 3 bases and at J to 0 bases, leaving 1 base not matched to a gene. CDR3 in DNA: TGTGCCAGCAGTTTCAGCGGGAGCTCCTACGAGCAGTACTTC. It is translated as CASSFSGSSYEQYF.

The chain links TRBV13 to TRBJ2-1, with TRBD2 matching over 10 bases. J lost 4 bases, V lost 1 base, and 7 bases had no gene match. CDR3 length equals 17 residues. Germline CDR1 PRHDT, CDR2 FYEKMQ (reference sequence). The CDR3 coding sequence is TGTGCCAGCAGCTTAGAGAAGACTAGCGGGTTTTACAATGAGCAGTTCTTC. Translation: CASSLEKTSGFYNEQFF. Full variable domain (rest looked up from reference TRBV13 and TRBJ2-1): AAGVIQSPRHLIKEKRETATLKCYPIPRHDTVYWYQQGPGQDPQFLISFYEKMQSDKGSIPDRFSAQQFSDYHSELNMSSLELGDSALYFCASSLEKTSGFYNEQFFGPGTRLTVL.

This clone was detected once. CDR3 bases: TGTGCCAGCAGCCAAGTTTTGGGGAGCTCCTACAATGAGCAGTTCTTC. This codes for CASSQVLGSSYNEQFF. The genes are TRBV14 and TRBJ2-1; D is possibly TRBD2 (5 bases). CDR1 and CDR2 (germline): SGHDN, FVKESK. The CDR3 extends over 16 amino acids. The ends were cut back, 1 base at V and 0 bases at J, with 10 bases in the middle. The full variable domain, in which reference TRBV14 and TRBJ2-1 provide the parts outside the CDR3, is EAGVTQFPSHSVIEKGQTVTLRCDPISGHDNLYWYRRVMGKEIKFLLHFVKESKQDESGMPNNRFLAERTGGTYSTLKVQPAELEDSGVYFCASSQVLGSSYNEQFFGPGTRLTVL.

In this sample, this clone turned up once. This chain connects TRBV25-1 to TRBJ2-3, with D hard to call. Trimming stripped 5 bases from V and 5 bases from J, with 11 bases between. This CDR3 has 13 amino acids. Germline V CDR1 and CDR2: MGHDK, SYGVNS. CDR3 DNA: TGTGCCAGCAGTATGCTTTCCCTAGATACGCAGTATTTT. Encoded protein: CASSMLSLDTQYF.

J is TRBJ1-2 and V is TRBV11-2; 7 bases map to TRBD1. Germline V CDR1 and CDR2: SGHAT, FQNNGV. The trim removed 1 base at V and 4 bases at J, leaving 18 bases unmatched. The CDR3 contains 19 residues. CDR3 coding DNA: TGTGCCAGCAGCTTAGCCTCCCAACCTGCTCAGGGGGATCTCTATGGCTACACCTTC. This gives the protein CASSLASQPAQGDLYGYTF.

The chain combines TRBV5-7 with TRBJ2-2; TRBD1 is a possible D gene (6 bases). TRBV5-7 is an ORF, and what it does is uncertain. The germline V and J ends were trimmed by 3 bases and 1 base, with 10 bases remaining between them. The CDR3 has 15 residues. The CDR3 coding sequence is TGTGCCAGCAGCTCCGGGACAATGAACACCGGGGAGCTGTTTTTT. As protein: CASSSGTMNTGELFF.

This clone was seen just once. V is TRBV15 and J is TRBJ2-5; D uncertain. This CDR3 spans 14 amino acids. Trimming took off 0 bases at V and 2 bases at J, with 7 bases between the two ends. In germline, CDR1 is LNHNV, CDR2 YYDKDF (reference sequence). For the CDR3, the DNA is TGTGCCACCAGCAGAGATCGGCAGCAAGAGACCCAGTACTTC. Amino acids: CATSRDRQQETQYF.

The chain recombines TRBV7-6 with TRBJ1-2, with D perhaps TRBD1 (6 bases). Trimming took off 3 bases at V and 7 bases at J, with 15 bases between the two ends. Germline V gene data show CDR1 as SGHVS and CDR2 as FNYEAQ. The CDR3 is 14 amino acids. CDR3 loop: CASSFDAGGSGYTF. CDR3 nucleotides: TGTGCCAGCAGCTTCGACGCCGGGGGCAGTGGCTACACCTTC.

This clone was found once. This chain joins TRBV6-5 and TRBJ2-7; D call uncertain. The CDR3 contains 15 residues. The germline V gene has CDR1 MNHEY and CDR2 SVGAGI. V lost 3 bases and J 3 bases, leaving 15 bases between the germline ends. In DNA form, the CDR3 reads TGTGCCAGCAGTTATCCCGGCAGGCCAAGCTACGAGCAGTACTTC. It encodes CASSYPGRPSYEQYF.

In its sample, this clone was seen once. Here the CDR3 DNA reads TGCGCCAGCAGCCTCTGGCCGGGACTAGCAGACTACGAGCAGTACTTC. Its translation: CASSLWPGLADYEQYF. The rearrangement joins TRBV5-1 to TRBJ2-5, with 9 bases that match TRBD2. The J call may not be correct, given that the DNA end is closer to TRBJ2-7. The CDR3 extends over 16 amino acids. Germline CDR1 SGHRS, CDR2 YFSETQ.

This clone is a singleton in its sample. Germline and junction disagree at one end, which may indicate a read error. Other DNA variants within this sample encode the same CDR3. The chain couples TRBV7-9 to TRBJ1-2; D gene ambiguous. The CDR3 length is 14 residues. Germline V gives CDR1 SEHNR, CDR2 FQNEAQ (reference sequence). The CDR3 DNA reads TGTGCCAGCAGCCCAGTGCGGTCGGCGGGTGGCTACACTTTC. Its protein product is CASSPVRSAGGYTF. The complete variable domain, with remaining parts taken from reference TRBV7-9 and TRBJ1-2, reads DTGVSQNPRHKITKRGQNVTFRCDPISEHNRLYWYRQTLGQGPEFLTYFQNEAQLEKSRLLSDRFSAERPKGSFSTLEIQRTEQGDSAMYLCASSPVRSAGGYTFGSGTRLTVV.

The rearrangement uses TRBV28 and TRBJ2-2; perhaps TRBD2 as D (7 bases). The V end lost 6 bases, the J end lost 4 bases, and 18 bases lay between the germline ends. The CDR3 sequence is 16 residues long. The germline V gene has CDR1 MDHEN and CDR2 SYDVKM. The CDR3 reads CASSLSRGGGTGELFF. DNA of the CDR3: TGTGCCAGCAGCCTTTCTCGGGGAGGGGGCACCGGGGAGCTGTTTTTT.